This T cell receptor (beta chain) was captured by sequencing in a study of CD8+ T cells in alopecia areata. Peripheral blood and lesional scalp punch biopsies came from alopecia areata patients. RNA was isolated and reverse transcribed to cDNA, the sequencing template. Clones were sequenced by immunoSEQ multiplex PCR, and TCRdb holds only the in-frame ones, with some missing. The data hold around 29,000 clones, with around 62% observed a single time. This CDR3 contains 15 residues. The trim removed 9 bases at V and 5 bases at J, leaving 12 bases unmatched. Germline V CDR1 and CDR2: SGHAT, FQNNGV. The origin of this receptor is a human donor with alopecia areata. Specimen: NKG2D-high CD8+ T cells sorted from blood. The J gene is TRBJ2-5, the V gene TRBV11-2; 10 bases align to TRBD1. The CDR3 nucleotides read TGTGCCAGTAGAGCGGGACAGGGGATGGGGGAGACCCAGTACTTC. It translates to CASRAGQGMGETQYF. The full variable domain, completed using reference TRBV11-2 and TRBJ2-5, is EAGVAQSPRYKIIEKRQSVAFWCNPISGHATLYWYQQILGQGPKLLIQFQNNGVVDDSQLPKDRFSAERLKGVDSTLKIQPAKLEDSAVYLCASRAGQGMGETQYFGPGTRLLVL.